The clone carrying this T cell receptor (beta chain) was seen repeatedly, ten times or more. Its antigen is not identified. The data are from a study of response to subunit inactivated influenza vaccine. Study-level findings and limits: The authors suggested that every seasonal influenza vaccination recruits few new T cells.

TCRdb analysed the RT-PCR reads with MiXCR anew, one entry per CDR3 protein. The table records about 160,000 distinct CDR3 sequences, under 13% of them present only once. Trimming stripped 6 bases from V and 3 bases from J, with 11 bases between. The CDR3 has 13 residues. Germline CDR1 reads SNHLY; CDR2 reads FYNNEI. The origin of this receptor is a middle-aged man who received an inactivated influenza vaccine. Sequencing used non-naive T cells sorted from PBMCs, obtained roughly 46 days after vaccination. This rearrangement joins TRBV2 to TRBJ2-5, with D hard to call. The CDR3 sequence is CASRERRKETQYF. As DNA, the CDR3 is TGTGCCAGCAGAGAACGACGGAAAGAGACCCAGTACTTC.